This TCR beta chain originates from a study of spatial heterogeneity in lung cancer. Study details: Consistent detection of more beta-chain than alpha-chain sequences was observed.

This clonotype was detected a few times. Its antigen is not known. Documented time point: sample taken at primary tumor resection. Sequencing of whole RNA from tumor, nontumor lung or frozen PBMC involved no sorting. Samples were donated by 72 untreated early-stage non-small cell lung cancer patients. TCR cDNA molecules each had a unique molecular identifier. MiXCR was run by TCRdb on the 5' RACE reads, yielding one entry per CDR3 protein. The data hold about 18,000 distinct CDR3 sequences, with 15% to 20% observed a single time. There are 16 residues in the CDR3. Per germline, CDR1 LGHNA and CDR2 YNFKEQ. J was trimmed by 3 bases and V by 0 bases; bases with no gene match: 7. General observations from the study: Ubiquitous expanded tumor TCRs surfaced in blood more at resection than they did at follow-up.

The chain is built from TRBV4-2 and TRBJ2-7; 8 positions agree with TRBD2. This sequence originates from a male donor with early-stage non-small cell lung cancer. This specimen was PBMCs, taken at surgery. The CDR3 loop reads CASSQDQRGGGYEQYF. CDR3 bases: TGTGCCAGCAGCCAAGATCAACGGGGGGGCGGCTACGAGCAGTACTTC.